These 6 T cell receptor beta chains were all obtained from the same sample, sequenced in a study of cytomegalovirus exposure and HLA in healthy donors. Primers for the PCR totalled 60 Vbeta and 13 Jbeta. Produced via immunoSEQ multiplex PCR; TCRdb's table is partial and in-frame only. Of about 250,000 clones detected, 80% to 90% appear once; the ten largest clones hold 0.2% to 0.25%. Sequenced: PBMCs. The origin of the receptors is a girl aged 2-9 years in good health and CMV-seronegative.

This clone was observed a single time. This chain links TRBV6-6 with TRBJ1-5; TRBD1 might be the D (6 bases). Germline CDR1 is MNHNY and CDR2 is SVGAGI (reference sequence). V gave up 6 bases and J gave up 0 bases, with 12 bases separating them. This CDR3 spans 15 amino acids. This CDR3 is CASRTGIYSNQPQHF. The CDR3 DNA follows: TGTGCCAGCAGAACAGGGATCTATAGCAATCAGCCCCAGCATTTT.

This rearrangement joins TRBV5-1 to TRBJ2-7; 14 nucleotides agree with TRBD2. The CDR3 is 16 amino acids. The V gene end was trimmed by 5 bases and the J gene end by 0 bases; junction bases not matched to a gene: 4. The germline gives CDR1 SGHRS, CDR2 YFSETQ. The CDR3 reads CASSPGLAGGSYEQYF. The DNA for the CDR3 is TGCGCCAGCAGTCCTGGACTAGCGGGGGGCTCCTACGAGCAGTACTTC.

CDR3 residues: CASSFGGADTQYF. CDR3 nucleotides: TGTGCCAGCAGCTTTGGAGGGGCAGATACGCAGTATTTT. The chain is built from TRBV7-9 and TRBJ2-3; maybe TRBD2 (6 bases). The CDR3 loop spans 13 amino acids. Looked up from germline, CDR1 is SEHNR and CDR2 is FQNEAQ (reference sequence). Trimming took 3 bases from V and 4 from J, leaving 8 bases between them.

The rearrangement links TRBV4-1 to TRBJ2-5, with D possibly being TRBD1 (6 bases). The CDR3 is 13 amino acids. The V gene lost 4 bases and the J gene lost 7 bases, with 13 bases spanning the gap. Looked up from germline, CDR1 is MGHRA and CDR2 is YSYEKL. The CDR3 coding sequence is TGCGCCAGCAGCCCGACCCCAGGGGCGACCCAGTACTTC. It translates to CASSPTPGATQYF.

This sequence joins TRBV2 and TRBJ2-7, with 9 bases fitting TRBD1. Germline loops: CDR1 SNHLY, CDR2 FYNNEI. V lost 6 bases and J lost 7; bases outside the gene matches: 4. The CDR3 spans 12 residues. Here the CDR3 DNA reads TGTGCCAGCAGGAGACAGGGGGGGGAGCAGTACTTC. Translation gives CASRRQGGEQYF.

The chain recombines TRBV7-9 with TRBJ2-7; the D gene is possibly TRBD1 (5 bases). CDR3 length: 15 residues. The germline CDR1 and CDR2 sequences are SEHNR and FQNEAQ (reference sequence). The germline V and J ends were trimmed by 0 bases and 3 bases, with 12 bases remaining between them. CDR3 amino acids: CASSLAQGLVYEQYF. In DNA, the CDR3 is TGTGCCAGCAGCTTAGCGCAGGGTCTAGTCTACGAGCAGTACTTC. The whole variable domain, remainder taken from reference TRBV7-9 and TRBJ2-7, is DTGVSQNPRHKITKRGQNVTFRCDPISEHNRLYWYRQTLGQGPEFLTYFQNEAQLEKSRLLSDRFSAERPKGSFSTLEIQRTEQGDSAMYLCASSLAQGLVYEQYFGPGTRLTVT.